The following is a TCR beta chain sequence with its context. Its target is not known. Sequenced by immunoSEQ multiplex PCR; TCRdb stores in-frame clones only, minus some. The data contain 120,000 to 150,000 clones, 86% of them seen just once; the ten biggest clones take up about 5%. This CDR3 region has 11 residues. The V end was cut by 10 bases, the J end by 9 bases, with 13 bases between. Looked up from germline, CDR1 is MNHEY and CDR2 is SVGAGI. The data stem from a study of T cell responses to AZD1222 COVID-19 vaccine. Study-wide results and limits: Spike-wide coverage was observed for vaccine-associated CD4 TCRs, with dominant responses at 160-218 and 743-854. Baseline serology detected seropositivity in only six or seven AZD1222 recipients.

Pooling was applied to second doses at about 4 or about 12 weeks. The genes are TRBV6-5 and TRBJ2-1; possible D gene TRBD2, 6 bases. The receptor comes from an adult who received the AZD1222 COVID-19 vaccine. The sample consisted of peripheral blood, taken 28 days after the second AZD1222 dose. CDR3 bases: TGTGCCATAGCCGGGAGAGGTGAGCAGTTCTTC. The encoded protein is CAIAGRGEQFF.